This T cell receptor beta chain originates from a study of blood T cells in healthy people across ages. This clonotype was recorded a few times. Its antigen is unknown. The authors extracted at least 5 micrograms of total RNA per sample. Study outcomes and limitations: As naive T cell percentage varied, TCR beta diversity correlated strongly with it.

Alongside a J-beta primer mix, a sample-barcoded 5' primer served in a second PCR lasting roughly 7 to 12 cycles. A template-switch adaptor that had 12 random nucleotides put a tag on each cDNA molecule. TCRdb analysed the 5' RACE reads with MiXCR anew, one entry per CDR3 protein. The sample contains roughly 800,000 distinct CDR3 sequences, under 40% of which appear only once. The TCR sequence derives from a man aged 18 to 35 in good health. The source material was blood.

In nucleotides, the CDR3 is TGTGCCAGCAGTTTAGCGGGGGGGGCCCACAATGAGCAGTTCTTC. This encodes CASSLAGGAHNEQFF. The chain combines TRBV12-3 or TRBV12-4 with TRBJ2-1; TRBD2 is a possible D gene (7 bases). The CDR3 contains 15 residues. V gave up 0 bases and J gave up 5 bases, with 11 bases separating them.